The clone carrying this T cell receptor (beta chain) was counted a single time. Its matching antigen is unknown. These data belong to a study of shared clonotypes between healthy human individuals. Findings and caveats of the study: Researchers found naive subsets generally carried larger estimated richness than memory subsets. It was observed that 4% to 6% of naive CD4 clonotypes were shared across a handful of donors.

Terminally differentiated effector memory CD45RA+ cells were left out of the naive CD8 fraction, which was CD45RO-negative and positively selected for CCR7. CDR3 length: 14 amino acids. Germline lookup yields CDR1 MDHEN and CDR2 SYDVKM. The V end lost 6 bases, the J end lost 1 base, and 9 bases lay between the germline ends. The data were produced by immunoSEQ multiplex PCR, yet TCRdb's version contains in-frame clones alone and is incomplete. Altogether around 1.9 million clones are present, 85% to 95% being singletons, with the ten largest covering over 1.5%. The sample comprised naive CD8+ T cells from PBMCs. This clonotype was obtained from a man younger than 30 in good health. Some clones in this sample may be carry-over from other donors' samples. V and J are TRBV28 and TRBJ2-2, with D unresolved. In DNA, the CDR3 is TGTGCCAGCAGAGAAGCAGGGAACACCGGGGAGCTGTTTTTT. It is translated as CASREAGNTGELFF.